This T cell receptor (beta chain) was sequenced in a study of STAT3 mutations in large granular lymphocyte leukemia. Overall study findings and caveats: Every T-LGLL patient had at least one immunodominant TCRbeta clonotype.

In regard to this clone: What it binds is not known.

Some 41,000 productive templates were obtained per sample on average. TCRdb's table, derived via immunoSEQ multiplex PCR, lists solely in-frame clones and lacks some. The repertoire consists of 8,500 to 11,000 clones, with 70% to 90% occurring once and the leading ten covering over 25%. Between the trimmed V and J ends, which lost 4 bases and 6 bases, there was a span of 19 bases. The germline gives CDR1 SGHRS, CDR2 YFSETQ. CDR3 length: 15 amino acids. The chain couples TRBV5-1 to TRBJ1-2; possible D gene TRBD1, 6 bases. This TCR came from a man aged 60 to 75 with T-cell large granular lymphocyte leukemia. Some clones in this sample may be carry-over from other donors' samples. The sequenced sample consisted of peripheral blood mononuclear cells. Written as DNA, the CDR3 is TGCGCCAGCAGCCTAGGTACAGGGCTATCGGATGGCTACACCTTC. It yields the protein CASSLGTGLSDGYTF. Drawing the rest from reference TRBV5-1 and TRBJ1-2, the complete variable domain is KAGVTQTPRYLIKTRGQQVTLSCSPISGHRSVSWYQQTPGQGLQFLFEYFSETQRNKGNFPGRFSGRQFSNSRSEMNVSTLELGDSALYLCASSLGTGLSDGYTFGSGTRLTVV.